Listed below are T cell receptor beta chains from one sample, sequenced in a study of identical twins. Each CDR3 protein is one row after TCRdb ran MiXCR on the 5' RACE reads. The sample records 400,000 to 550,000 distinct CDR3 sequences, approximately 24% being singletons. These data also featured in a second study, about T cells expressing NK-cell markers.

The sequencing input was CD4+ T cells sorted from blood. These receptors all stem from a woman between 18 and 29 years old in good health. Both conserved end residues are part of each CDR3. The D gene is left open where the match is weak. Size is stated for part of the rows, as once, few or many counts, or as a class when the clone is expanded.

clone_size	v_call	j_call	d_call	cdr3_nt	cdr3_aa
NA	TRBV7-2	TRBJ2-1	NA	TGTGCCAGCAGCCTACGACCGGGACCAACCAACAATGAGCAGTTCTTC	CASSLRPGPTNNEQFF
NA	TRBV5-6	TRBJ1-2	NA	TGTGCCAGCAGCTTGGGAGGCAGGTCCGCCGACTATGGCTACACCTTC	CASSLGGRSADYGYTF
few	TRBV6-1	TRBJ2-7	NA	TGTGCCAGCAGGAACCGGGACGTAGCCTACGAGCAGTACTTC	CASRNRDVAYEQYF
few	TRBV7-2	TRBJ2-2	TRBD1	TGTGCCAGCAGTTTCACCGGGACAGACACCGGGGAGCTGTTTTTT	CASSFTGTDTGELFF
NA	TRBV7-2	TRBJ2-1	TRBD2	TGTGCCAGCAACGAACGGTGGGTAGCGGGAGGCTATGAGCAGTTCTTC	CASNERWVAGGYEQFF
NA	TRBV7-2	TRBJ1-5	NA	TGTGCCAGCAGCCTACCCAGGAGACCCCAGCATTTT	CASSLPRRPQHF
few	TRBV10-1	TRBJ2-3	NA	TGCGCCAGCAGTGAATCGTCGGGCACAGATACGCAGTATTTT	CASSESSGTDTQYF
NA	TRBV10-3	TRBJ2-3	NA	TGTGCCATCGGCAATTGGGTTTTGGCGCAGTATTTT	CAIGNWVLAQYF
NA	TRBV14	TRBJ2-7	TRBD2	TGTGCCAGCAGCCAAATAATTTCGGCTAGCGGATCCTACGAGCAGTACTTC	CASSQIISASGSYEQYF
NA	TRBV19	TRBJ2-3	NA	TGTGCCAGTAGAGGTATAACGAACAAAGATACGCAGTATTTT	CASRGITNKDTQYF
NA	TRBV4-1	TRBJ2-3	NA	TGCGCCAGCAGCCAAGATCCGACGGGAGCCGAAGTTGGTACGCAGTATTTT	CASSQDPTGAEVGTQYF
few	TRBV15	TRBJ1-5	NA	TGTGCCACCAGCAGAGCTAGGCAGCCTCAGCATTTT	CATSRARQPQHF
NA	TRBV6-1	TRBJ2-1	NA	TGTGCCAGCAGGCCCGGGGGATTCTACAATGAGCAGTTCTTC	CASRPGGFYNEQFF
NA	TRBV12-3/TRBV12-4	TRBJ1-5	NA	TGTGCCAGCAGTTTTCAGGAAAATCAGCCCCAGCATTTT	CASSFQENQPQHF
NA	TRBV5-1	TRBJ2-7	TRBD1	TGCGCCAGCAAGGGCACCGGGACAGGGGATCTCTACGAGCAGTACTTC	CASKGTGTGDLYEQYF
NA	TRBV29-1	TRBJ2-7	NA	TGCAGCGTGGGTAGTCTCGGAAGAGTCTACGAGCAGTACTTC	CSVGSLGRVYEQYF
NA	TRBV20-1	TRBJ2-3	TRBD1	TGCAGTGCTAGAGACCCCACAGGGGTAGATACGCAGTATTTT	CSARDPTGVDTQYF
few	TRBV20-1	TRBJ2-3	NA	TGCAGTGCTAGCTTAGTGTGGGGTTTTTCAGATACGCAGTATTTT	CSASLVWGFSDTQYF
NA	TRBV3-1	TRBJ2-3	NA	TGTGCCAGCAGCTCGAGAGGGGCGGGGAATACGCAGTATTTT	CASSSRGAGNTQYF
few	TRBV6-1	TRBJ2-7	TRBD1	TGTGCCAGCAGTCCACAGGGGGGTTCCTACGAGCAGTACTTC	CASSPQGGSYEQYF
NA	TRBV20-1	TRBJ2-2	NA	TGCAGTGCTAGAGATGGGTTATTCGCGAACACCGGGGAGCTGTTTTTT	CSARDGLFANTGELFF